The next 26 T cell receptor beta chains were all read from a single sample in a study of blood T cell repertoires in COVID-19. Generated by immunoSEQ multiplex PCR, the TCRdb table keeps only in-frame clones and is missing some. This table has approximately 180,000 clones, 85% appearing once. Specimen: peripheral blood. The receptors originated from a person aged 70 to 85 with COVID-19, enrolled during active disease.

The chain links TRBV7-9 to TRBJ1-1, with D maybe TRBD1 (6 bases). The length of the CDR3 is 14 residues. Germline V CDR1 and CDR2: SEHNR, FQNEAQ (reference sequence). Trimming pared 5 bases from V and 1 base from J, leaving 11 bases between. The CDR3 bases are TGTGCCAGCAGCGCGTACAGGGAGAACACTGAAGCTTTCTTT. This sequence encodes CASSAYRENTEAFF.

The chain carries TRBV30 and TRBJ1-5; D is unclear. This CDR3 contains 15 residues. Germline CDR1 reads GTSNPN; CDR2 reads SVGIG (reference sequence). V gave up 0 bases and J gave up 0 bases, with 9 bases separating them. This chain's CDR3 is CAWSVRRDSNQPQHF. CDR3 sequence (DNA): TGTGCCTGGAGTGTACGACGGGATAGCAATCAGCCCCAGCATTTT.

The gene calls are TRBV7-8 and TRBJ1-1; the D gene is possibly TRBD1 (6 bases). The CDR3 has 13 amino acids. Trimming stripped 5 bases from V and 1 base from J, with 8 bases between. CDR1 and CDR2 (germline): SGHVS, FQNEAQ. In nucleotides, the CDR3 is TGTGCCAGCAGCCGCAGGGGGAACACTGAAGCTTTCTTT. It translates to CASSRRGNTEAFF.

The chain couples TRBV5-6 to TRBJ1-5, with D tentatively TRBD1 (5 bases). Per germline, CDR1 SGHDT and CDR2 YYEEEE. The CDR3 has 15 amino acids. V gave up 4 bases and J gave up 4 bases, with 15 bases separating them. The chain's CDR3 is CASSRYQGFNQPQHF. The DNA of the CDR3 is TGTGCCAGCAGCCGGTACCAGGGATTTAATCAGCCCCAGCATTTT.

This sequence joins TRBV3-1 (or the pseudogene TRBV3-2) and TRBJ2-1; 8 bases agree with TRBD2. Germline V CDR1 and CDR2: LGHDT, YNNKEL (reference sequence). J was trimmed by 3 bases and V by 1 base; bases with no gene match: 2. This CDR3 is built from 15 residues. The CDR3 region has the DNA TGTGCCAGCAGCCAAGGGACTAGCCGCTACAATGAGCAGTTCTTC. It encodes CASSQGTSRYNEQFF.

This chain connects TRBV4-2 to TRBJ1-4; TRBD1 is a possible D gene (6 bases). The V and J ends lost 0 bases and 9 bases respectively, with 11 bases between them. CDR3 length: 14 residues. Germline V gives CDR1 LGHNA, CDR2 YNFKEQ. CDR3 coding DNA: TGTGCCAGCAGCCAAGATTGGACAGTCCAAAAACTGTTTTTT. It translates to CASSQDWTVQKLFF.

The chain links TRBV27 to TRBJ2-1; TRBD2 aligns across 8 bases. The CDR3 covers 15 residues. With 10 bases clipped from V and 2 bases from J, the junction kept 10 bases outside the gene matches. CDR1 is MNHEY, CDR2 SMNVEV, per germline (reference sequence). This CDR3 reads CATSGLAGAYNEQFF. The CDR3, as DNA: TGTGCCACCTCGGGGCTAGCGGGCGCCTACAATGAGCAGTTCTTC.

V gene TRBV6-5 combines with J gene TRBJ2-3; the match to TRBD1 covers 8 bases. The CDR3 has 16 amino acids. Germline CDR1 reads MNHEY; CDR2 reads SVGAGI. V was pared by 4 bases and J by 3 bases, with 9 bases of the junction left unmatched. The CDR3 coding sequence is TGTGCCAGCAGTTTCTACTCCGGGACAGGAACAGATACGCAGTATTTT. Protein product: CASSFYSGTGTDTQYF.

The chain has TRBV19 and TRBJ1-3; no reliable D call. Germline V gene data show CDR1 as LNHDA and CDR2 as SQIVND (reference sequence). The V end was cut by 6 bases, the J end by 0 bases, with 12 bases between. This CDR3 is built from 15 residues. The CDR3 sequence: CASRLREFSGNTIYF. The CDR3 nucleotides are TGTGCCAGTAGATTACGGGAGTTCTCTGGAAACACCATATATTTT. Full variable domain (rest looked up from reference TRBV19 and TRBJ1-3): DGGITQSPKYLFRKEGQNVTLSCEQNLNHDAMYWYRQDPGQGLRLIYYSQIVNDFQKGDIAEGYSVSREKKESFPLTVTSAQKNPTAFYLCASRLREFSGNTIYFGEGSWLTVV.

The genes are TRBV19 and TRBJ2-3, with 10 bases identical to TRBD2. This CDR3 is 18 amino acids long. With V trimmed by 2 bases and J by 0 bases, 8 bases remained unmatched. Germline V gene data show CDR1 as LNHDA and CDR2 as SQIVND (reference sequence). The CDR3 nucleotides read TGTGCCAGTAGTATAAGCAGAGCTAGCGGGGGCAGCACAGATACGCAGTATTTT. Amino acid sequence: CASSISRASGGSTDTQYF.

V gene TRBV7-2 combines with J gene TRBJ2-5; TRBD2 matches 9 bases. Germline CDR1 and CDR2: SGHTA and FQGNSA. This CDR3 has 16 residues. With 6 bases clipped from V and 5 bases from J, the junction kept 13 bases outside the gene matches. CDR3: CASSLGRGGFDETQYF. For the CDR3, the DNA is TGTGCCAGCAGTCTAGGGCGGGGGGGCTTCGATGAGACCCAGTACTTC.

The rearrangement links TRBV4-1 to TRBJ1-4; D is undetermined. Germline CDR1 and CDR2: MGHRA and YSYEKL. The CDR3 contains 16 residues. With 5 bases removed from V and 0 bases from J, the gap between germline ends came to 13 bases. The CDR3 coding sequence is TGCGCCAGCAGCTATATCACCGGGACAACTAATGAAAAACTGTTTTTT. Translated: CASSYITGTTNEKLFF.

This clone appeared once. The chain has TRBV7-2 and TRBJ2-7; 8 positions agree with TRBD1. There are 15 residues in the CDR3. Per the germline V gene, CDR1 is SGHTA and CDR2 is FQGNSA. The ends lost 1 base at V and 2 bases at J; junction bases unmatched: 4. DNA of the CDR3: TGTGCCAGCAGCTTAGTCGAGACAGGGGCCTACGAGCAGTACTTC. Translating it yields CASSLVETGAYEQYF.

The chain combines TRBV27 with TRBJ2-5, with 7 bases lining up with TRBD1. This CDR3 comprises 14 residues. The J segment lost 1 base and the V segment lost 9 bases, leaving 8 bases of the junction unmatched. Germline V gene sequence: CDR1 MNHEY, CDR2 SMNVEV (reference sequence). The CDR3: CASKRTGPQETQYF. CDR3 coding DNA: TGTGCCAGTAAGCGGACAGGACCCCAAGAGACCCAGTACTTC.

The chain combines TRBV9 with TRBJ2-2; 11 nucleotides line up with TRBD2. J gave up 6 bases and V 0 bases, and 4 bases lay outside the gene matches. Per the germline V gene, CDR1 is SGDLS and CDR2 is YYNGEE. The CDR3 covers 16 residues. DNA for the CDR3: TGTGCCAGCAGCGTAGAGGGTAGCGGGGGGGCCGGGGAGCTGTTTTTT. This sequence encodes CASSVEGSGGAGELFF.

This chain joins TRBV12-1 and TRBJ2-7; the listed D gene, TRBD1, was not tested against the DNA. TRBV12-1 is noted as a pseudogene. CDR3 length: 16 residues. The CDR3 protein is CASSFVWGPSSYEQYF. The CDR3, as DNA: TGTGCCAGCAGCTTTGTTTGGGGCCCTAGCTCCTACGAGCAGTACTTC.

V gene TRBV6-2 or TRBV6-3 combines with J gene TRBJ2-1; 7 nucleotides align to TRBD2. From germline, CDR1 is MNHEY and CDR2 SVGEGT. The J segment lost 4 bases and the V segment lost 6 bases, leaving 6 bases of the junction unmatched. This CDR3 has 14 residues. CDR3 sequence: CASSPASGYNEQFF. In DNA, the CDR3 is TGTGCCAGCAGCCCGGCTAGCGGTTACAATGAGCAGTTCTTC.

The chain is built from TRBV28 and TRBJ2-1, with a tentative D call TRBD2 (6 bases). CDR3 size: 17 residues. Trimming shortened V by 1 base and J by 0 bases, and 13 bases separated the two germline ends. The V gene's germline CDR1 is MDHEN and CDR2 SYDVKM. The CDR3 bases are TGTGCCAGCAGTTTATTTCCGGGGGAAACCTCCTACAATGAGCAGTTCTTC. Its protein product is CASSLFPGETSYNEQFF. The full variable domain, rest sourced from reference TRBV28 and TRBJ2-1, is DVKVTQSSRYLVKRTGEKVFLECVQDMDHENMFWYRQDPGLGLRLIYFSYDVKMKEKGDIPEGYSVSREKKERFSLILESASTNQTSMYLCASSLFPGETSYNEQFFGPGTRLTVL.

The chain combines TRBV27 with TRBJ1-5; no clear D. Trimming stripped 6 bases from V and 0 bases from J, with 9 bases between. The germline V gene has CDR1 MNHEY and CDR2 SMNVEV (reference sequence). The CDR3 totals 14 residues. CDR3 sequence: CASSLQNSNQPQHF. CDR3 nucleotides: TGTGCCAGCAGCCTACAGAATAGCAATCAGCCCCAGCATTTT.

The chain combines TRBV7-9 with TRBJ2-1, with 11 bases lining up with TRBD1. The length of the CDR3 is 16 residues. CDR1 and CDR2 (germline): SEHNR, FQNEAQ (reference sequence). The ends lost 4 bases at V and 6 bases at J; junction bases unmatched: 8. The CDR3 DNA follows: TGTGCCAGCAGCTCACGGACAGGGGGCTTTTCCAATGAGCAGTTCTTC. It is translated as CASSSRTGGFSNEQFF. Full variable domain (outside the CDR3, taken from reference TRBV7-9 and TRBJ2-1): DTGVSQNPRHKITKRGQNVTFRCDPISEHNRLYWYRQTLGQGPEFLTYFQNEAQLEKSRLLSDRFSAERPKGSFSTLEIQRTEQGDSAMYLCASSSRTGGFSNEQFFGPGTRLTVL.

V is TRBV19 and J is TRBJ2-1; 13 bases align to TRBD2. CDR3 length: 16 amino acids. Germline loops: CDR1 LNHDA, CDR2 SQIVND (reference sequence). Trimming cost V 5 bases and J 6 bases; bases outside gene matches: 7. CDR3 sequence (DNA): TGTGCCAGTAGTGGACGGACTAGCGGGAGAGGCAATGAGCAGTTCTTC. It codes for CASSGRTSGRGNEQFF. Drawing the rest from reference TRBV19 and TRBJ2-1, the complete variable domain is DGGITQSPKYLFRKEGQNVTLSCEQNLNHDAMYWYRQDPGQGLRLIYYSQIVNDFQKGDIAEGYSVSREKKESFPLTVTSAQKNPTAFYLCASSGRTSGRGNEQFFGPGTRLTVL.

The rearrangement joins TRBV2 to TRBJ1-2; D remains unclear. CDR1 is SNHLY, CDR2 FYNNEI, per germline. The length of the CDR3 is 16 residues. The V end lost 7 bases, the J end lost 4 bases, and 22 bases lay between the germline ends. The CDR3 bases are TGTGCCAGCACCGAGGGATGGGGAGGGAGAGTCTATGGCTACACCTTC. Its translation is CASTEGWGGRVYGYTF.

This clone was counted a few times. The rearrangement uses TRBV5-7 and TRBJ2-7, with D maybe TRBD2 (6 bases). TRBV5-7 is filed as an ORF, its function uncertain. The CDR3 runs 13 residues. Between the trimmed V and J ends, which lost 8 bases and 3 bases, there was a span of 15 bases. The chain's CDR3 is CARSVAVFYEQYF. CDR3 sequence (DNA): TGTGCCAGGAGCGTAGCGGTTTTCTACGAGCAGTACTTC.

This chain joins TRBV7-2 and TRBJ2-7; weak D call: TRBD2 (5 bases). Deletions cut 1 base from V and 0 bases from J, with 7 bases between. The length of the CDR3 is 14 residues. Germline-derived CDR1 and CDR2 are SGHTA and FQGNSA. CDR3 sequence reads: CASSLVGSSYEQYF. The CDR3, as DNA: TGTGCCAGCAGCTTAGTGGGGAGCTCCTACGAGCAGTACTTC.

The J gene is TRBJ2-3, the V gene TRBV7-9; TRBD2 matches 8 bases. With 4 bases clipped from V and 0 bases from J, the junction kept 9 bases outside the gene matches. Germline V gives CDR1 SEHNR, CDR2 FQNEAQ (reference sequence). CDR3 length: 17 residues. CDR3 loop: CASSSIIAGPSTDTQYF. In DNA form, the CDR3 reads TGTGCCAGCAGCTCGATCATAGCGGGACCGAGCACAGATACGCAGTATTTT. The full variable domain, its missing parts supplied by reference TRBV7-9 and TRBJ2-3, is DTGVSQNPRHKITKRGQNVTFRCDPISEHNRLYWYRQTLGQGPEFLTYFQNEAQLEKSRLLSDRFSAERPKGSFSTLEIQRTEQGDSAMYLCASSSIIAGPSTDTQYFGPGTRLTVL.

V gene TRBV25-1 combines with J gene TRBJ2-3, with D perhaps matching TRBD2 (5 bases). V gave up 5 bases and J gave up 1 base, with 13 bases separating them. Germline assignment: CDR1 MGHDK and CDR2 SYGVNS. The CDR3 totals 15 residues. CDR3 sequence: CASSLSGGRTDTQYF. The CDR3 coding sequence is TGTGCCAGCAGTCTAAGTGGAGGACGCACAGATACGCAGTATTTT.